This TCR beta chain was found in a study of T cells in localized non-small cell lung cancer. Notes on the study in general: Adjacent lung had a median 57 of the 100 largest tumor clones. Among the tissues sampled, uninvolved adjacent lung had the highest T cell clonality, above tumor.

Of note for this clone: Its cognate antigen is unknown.

Here immunoSEQ multiplex PCR was the method, and the copy in TCRdb shows in-frame clones only, minus some. This table has about 19,000 clones, about 89% appearing once. Germline V gene lookup returns CDR1 SGDLS and CDR2 YYNGEE. The germline V and J ends were trimmed by 3 bases and 6 bases, with 16 bases remaining between them. This CDR3 is built from 16 residues. The source is a woman aged 40-69 years with stage I lung adenocarcinoma. This chain uses TRBV9 with TRBJ1-6; D gene unclear. The sample consisted of peripheral blood, taken before any cancer treatment. The CDR3 coding sequence is TGTGCCAGCAGCGAACTGGCTGGGGTAGCTAATTCACCCCTCCACTTT. This sequence encodes CASSELAGVANSPLHF.